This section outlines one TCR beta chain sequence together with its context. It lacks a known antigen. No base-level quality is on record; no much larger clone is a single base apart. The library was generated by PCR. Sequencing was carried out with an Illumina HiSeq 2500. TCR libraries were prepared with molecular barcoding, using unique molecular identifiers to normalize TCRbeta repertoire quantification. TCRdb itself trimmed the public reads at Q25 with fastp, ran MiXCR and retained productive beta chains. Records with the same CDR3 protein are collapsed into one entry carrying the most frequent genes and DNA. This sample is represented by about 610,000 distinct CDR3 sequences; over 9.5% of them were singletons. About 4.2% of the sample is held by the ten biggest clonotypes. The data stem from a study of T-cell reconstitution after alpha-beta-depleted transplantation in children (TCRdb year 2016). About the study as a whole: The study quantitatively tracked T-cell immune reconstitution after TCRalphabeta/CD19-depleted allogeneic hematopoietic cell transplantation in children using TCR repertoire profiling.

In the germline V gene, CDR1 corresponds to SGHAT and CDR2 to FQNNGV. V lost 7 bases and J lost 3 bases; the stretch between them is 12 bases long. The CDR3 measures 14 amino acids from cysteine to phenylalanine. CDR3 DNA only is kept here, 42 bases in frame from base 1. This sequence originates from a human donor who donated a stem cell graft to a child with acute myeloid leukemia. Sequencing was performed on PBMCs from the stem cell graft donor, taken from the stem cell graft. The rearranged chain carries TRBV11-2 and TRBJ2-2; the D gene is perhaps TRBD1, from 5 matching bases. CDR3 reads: CASIGQGYTGELFF. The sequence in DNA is TGTGCCAGCATCGGCCAGGGATACACCGGGGAGCTGTTTTTT.